This is a list of T cell receptor beta chains from one sample in a study of regulatory T cells in long-lasting Graves disease. TCRdb reanalysed the multiplex PCR reads using MiXCR and keeps one entry per CDR3 protein. Of approximately 490,000 distinct CDR3 sequences in the sample, about 17% were seen once. These same data were also listed under a study on T cells in Graves' hyperthyroidism and ophthalmopathy.

Sequencing used peripheral blood mononuclear cells (PBMCs), obtained at new diagnosis, from a patient treated with antithyroid drugs. The receptors here all came from a man in his forties with Graves disease. Each CDR3 is given with its conserved first and last residue. D genes are given only for firm matches. Some rows have no size entry. The others give once, few or many, or a class for an expanded clone.

V gene	J gene	clone size	D gene	CDR3 DNA	CDR3 protein
TRBV5-1	TRBJ2-7	many	.	TGCGCCAGCAGCTTGGGCGGGACTCCGGGGAACGAGCAGTACTTC	CASSLGGTPGNEQYF
TRBV20-1	TRBJ2-7	.	.	TGCAGTGTGCCCCAGGGAGGCGCCTACGAGCAGTACTTC	CSVPQGGAYEQYF
TRBV7-8	TRBJ2-1	.	.	TGTGCCAGCAGCTCCATGGTCTCCTACAATGAGCAGTTCTTC	CASSSMVSYNEQFF
TRBV27	TRBJ2-7	few	.	TGTGCCAGCAGTCTAAACTTCGGGACAAGTTTATACGAGCAGTACTTC	CASSLNFGTSLYEQYF
TRBV11-2	TRBJ2-7	many	.	TGTGCCAGCAGCTTACAGGGGGGACCCTACGAGCAGTACTTC	CASSLQGGPYEQYF
TRBV19	TRBJ1-1	.	TRBD1	TGTGCCAGTACGGGACAGGGAGGCCGTACCACTGAAGCTTTCTTT	CASTGQGGRTTEAFF
TRBV3-1	TRBJ1-2	.	.	TGTGCCAGCAGCCAAGGGGGCGGATTCTCTGGCTACACCTTC	CASSQGGGFSGYTF
TRBV15	TRBJ2-2	.	.	TGTGCCACCAGCAGAGATAGGCGGGAAAAGGCCGGGGAGCTGTTTTTT	CATSRDRREKAGELFF
TRBV30	TRBJ2-7	many	.	TGTGCCTGGAGTGTACCCCTTCAGGGGGGATACGAGCAGTACTTC	CAWSVPLQGGYEQYF
TRBV24-1	TRBJ2-3	many	TRBD2	TGTGCCACCAGTGATCCTAGCGGAGAAACTAGCACAGATACGCAGTATTTT	CATSDPSGETSTDTQYF
TRBV6-2/TRBV6-3	TRBJ2-1	few	TRBD2	TGTGCCAGCAGGGCTAGCGGGATATACAATGAGCAGTTCTTC	CASRASGIYNEQFF
TRBV19	TRBJ2-5	few	TRBD1	TGTGCCACCCGGGACAGAATTTTACAAGAGACCCAGTACTTC	CATRDRILQETQYF
TRBV28	TRBJ2-3	medium-sized	TRBD2	TGTGCCAGCAGCCCTGGGACTAGCGGGAGTCGGACAGATACGCAGTATTTT	CASSPGTSGSRTDTQYF
TRBV29-1	TRBJ2-2	few	.	TGCAGCGTCTCGCCAAACAGGAACACCGGGGAGCTGTTTTTT	CSVSPNRNTGELFF